The 2 T cell receptor beta chains below were found in one sample sequenced in a study of T cells in Graves' hyperthyroidism and ophthalmopathy. Amplified regions were TCR beta CDR3 sequences from RNA transcripts. HTBI primers were the set used in a first-round RT-PCR of the TCR CDR3. TCRdb re-analysed the multiplex PCR reads in MiXCR, keeping a single row per CDR3 protein. The data contain hundreds of thousands of distinct CDR3 sequences, approximately 16% of them singletons. The sequencing sample was made of blood. These receptors all come from a middle-aged woman with Graves' ophthalmopathy.

Many counts were recorded for this clonotype. The J gene is TRBJ2-1, the V gene TRBV20-1; no firm D call. CDR1 and CDR2 from the germline V gene are DFQATT and SNEGSKA (reference sequence). The CDR3 covers 15 residues. V lost 2 bases, J lost 0 bases, and 11 bases lay in between. The CDR3 loop reads CSARLGRSSYNEQFF. CDR3 nucleotide sequence: TGCAGTGCTAGACTTGGACGGAGCTCCTACAATGAGCAGTTCTTC.

The CDR3 here is CSVENPGGSEKLFF. Here the CDR3 DNA reads TGCAGCGTTGAAAACCCAGGGGGCAGTGAAAAACTGTTTTTT. V and J are TRBV29-1 and TRBJ1-4, with 8 bases fitting TRBD1. Germline V gives CDR1 SQVTM, CDR2 ANQGSEA. The V gene end was trimmed by 2 bases and the J gene end by 7 bases; junction bases not matched to a gene: 6. The CDR3 length is 14 residues.